This TCR beta chain was retrieved from a study of T cell responses to AZD1222 COVID-19 vaccine. Whole-study results and caveats: Females made up more of the donors, who were largely white British, and clonal diversity may have come out too low.

The germline V gene encodes CDR1 SGHAT and CDR2 FQNNGV. The CDR3 extends over 14 amino acids. Deletions cut 0 bases from V and 2 bases from J, with 8 bases between. In the case of this clone: Its antigen remains unknown.

The method was immunoSEQ multiplex PCR; TCRdb's version includes in-frame clones alone and lacks a portion of them. Of some 150,000 clones listed, over 85% are singletons. The V gene is TRBV11-2, the J gene TRBJ2-7; TRBD2 might be the D (6 bases). The specimen was peripheral blood, collected on day 0 of MenACWY control vaccination. The receptor was derived from an adult in good health. The chain's CDR3 is CASSLDRLAYEQYF. The CDR3 DNA reads as TGTGCCAGCAGCTTAGACCGACTAGCCTACGAGCAGTACTTC.